The T cell receptor (beta chain) described here comes from a study of identical twins. In regard to this clonotype: Antigen unknown. This may arise from a read error, as a much more abundant clone is one base away.

Study-wide results and caveats: Researchers reported excess low generation probability among twin-shared out-of-frame alpha sequences.

Unique molecular identifiers were present on cDNA, and template switching added a universal primer site. TCRdb re-analysed the 5' RACE reads in MiXCR, keeping a single row per CDR3 protein. The sample has around 1.7 million distinct CDR3 sequences, about 32% seen once; the top ten hold about 0.27%. This sequence originates from a newborn girl in good health. The sample was cord blood.

The CDR3: CASSWSPDAQYF. The CDR3 DNA is TGTGCCAGCAGTTGGTCACCAGATGCGCAGTATTTT. The J gene is TRBJ2-3, the V gene TRBV12-3 or TRBV12-4; no reliable D call. The CDR3 is made up of 12 amino acids.